These T cell receptor beta chains were read from a single sample in a study of blood T cells in healthy people across ages. TCRdb fed the 5' RACE reads into MiXCR, producing one record per CDR3 protein. The data show around 1,000,000 distinct CDR3 sequences, around 27% seen once. The sample was also reused in another study, on T cells of mothers and their children.

Sequencing input: blood. The receptors derive from a girl between 2 and 10 years old in good health. Both conserved end residues are part of each CDR3. Each record gives: V gene, CDR3 length, J gene, D gene, clone size, CDR3 DNA, CDR3 protein. D genes are given only for firm matches. The size field is filled for only some rows; it gives once, few, many or a size class.

v_call: TRBV20-1; cdr3_length: 14; j_call: TRBJ1-3; d_call: NA; clone_size: NA; cdr3_nt: TGCAGTGCTAGCGGCAGGAGCTCTGGAAACACCATATATTTT; cdr3_aa: CSASGRSSGNTIYF
v_call: TRBV7-2; cdr3_length: 16; j_call: TRBJ1-1; d_call: TRBD1; clone_size: NA; cdr3_nt: TGTGCCAGCAGCCCAAAGCACAGGGGGGGAGAAGATGAAGCTTTCTTT; cdr3_aa: CASSPKHRGGEDEAFF
v_call: TRBV29-1; cdr3_length: 15; j_call: TRBJ2-1; d_call: TRBD1; clone_size: NA; cdr3_nt: TGCAGCGTTGAGGCGAATGGGGACAGGAAGAATGAGCAGTTCTTC; cdr3_aa: CSVEANGDRKNEQFF
v_call: TRBV12-5; cdr3_length: 15; j_call: TRBJ2-1; d_call: NA; clone_size: NA; cdr3_nt: TGTGCTAGTGGTCGTGGGGATTTGGGAGGCAATGAGCAGTTCTTC; cdr3_aa: CASGRGDLGGNEQFF
v_call: TRBV7-3; cdr3_length: 13; j_call: TRBJ2-5; d_call: NA; clone_size: NA; cdr3_nt: TGTGCCAGCAGCCTCCTGCTGGGCGAGACCCAGTACTTC; cdr3_aa: CASSLLLGETQYF
v_call: TRBV5-1; cdr3_length: 16; j_call: TRBJ2-7; d_call: NA; clone_size: NA; cdr3_nt: TGCGCCAGCCAAGTTCGAGACACCTTCCCTTACTACGAGCAGTACTTC; cdr3_aa: CASQVRDTFPYYEQYF
v_call: TRBV5-1; cdr3_length: 12; j_call: TRBJ1-2; d_call: TRBD1; clone_size: NA; cdr3_nt: TGCGCCAGCAGACAGGGGGACTATGGCTACACCTTC; cdr3_aa: CASRQGDYGYTF
v_call: TRBV28; cdr3_length: 15; j_call: TRBJ2-6; d_call: NA; clone_size: many; cdr3_nt: TGTGCCAGCAGTTTATTGGGGTCTGGGGCCAACGTCCTGACTTTC; cdr3_aa: CASSLLGSGANVLTF
v_call: TRBV11-1; cdr3_length: 11; j_call: TRBJ2-7; d_call: NA; clone_size: few; cdr3_nt: TGTGCCAGCAGCTCACAAGTCGAGCAGTACTTC; cdr3_aa: CASSSQVEQYF
v_call: TRBV2; cdr3_length: 14; j_call: TRBJ2-1; d_call: NA; clone_size: NA; cdr3_nt: TGTGCCAGCAGTGGACCTGAGGGCCTCGATGAGCAGTTCTTC; cdr3_aa: CASSGPEGLDEQFF
v_call: TRBV29-1; cdr3_length: 11; j_call: TRBJ2-5; d_call: NA; clone_size: NA; cdr3_nt: TGCAGCGTTGAGGCCAAAGAGACCCAGTACTTC; cdr3_aa: CSVEAKETQYF
v_call: TRBV28; cdr3_length: 14; j_call: TRBJ2-7; d_call: NA; clone_size: NA; cdr3_nt: TGTGCCAGCAGTTTAGGGCAGGGGAATGTCGAGCAGTACTTC; cdr3_aa: CASSLGQGNVEQYF
v_call: TRBV4-1; cdr3_length: 14; j_call: TRBJ2-3; d_call: NA; clone_size: NA; cdr3_nt: TGCGCCAGCAGCCAACAACATCAAACAGATACGCAGTATTTT; cdr3_aa: CASSQQHQTDTQYF
v_call: TRBV29-1; cdr3_length: 13; j_call: TRBJ1-3; d_call: NA; clone_size: few; cdr3_nt: TGCAGCGCAGCCACCTTCTCTGGAAACACCATATATTTT; cdr3_aa: CSAATFSGNTIYF
v_call: TRBV7-9; cdr3_length: 14; j_call: TRBJ2-5; d_call: NA; clone_size: few; cdr3_nt: TGTGCCAGCAGCTCGGTGGAAACGGGAGAGACCCAGTACTTC; cdr3_aa: CASSSVETGETQYF
v_call: TRBV7-2; cdr3_length: 12; j_call: TRBJ1-2; d_call: NA; clone_size: NA; cdr3_nt: TGTGCCAGCAGCTATCCGGGACATGGCTACACCTTC; cdr3_aa: CASSYPGHGYTF
v_call: TRBV28; cdr3_length: 11; j_call: TRBJ1-1; d_call: NA; clone_size: NA; cdr3_nt: TGTGCCAGCATTGATCGCGCTGAAGCTTTCTTT; cdr3_aa: CASIDRAEAFF
v_call: TRBV20-1; cdr3_length: 14; j_call: TRBJ1-1; d_call: NA; clone_size: NA; cdr3_nt: TGCAGTGCTCCTAGGCCCAATCGGGGCACTGAAGCTTTCTTT; cdr3_aa: CSAPRPNRGTEAFF
v_call: TRBV7-2; cdr3_length: 15; j_call: TRBJ2-1; d_call: TRBD2; clone_size: NA; cdr3_nt: TGTGCCAGCAGCCCATCACTAGCGGGCCGCAATGAGCAGTTCTTC; cdr3_aa: CASSPSLAGRNEQFF
v_call: TRBV4-3; cdr3_length: 15; j_call: TRBJ1-1; d_call: NA; clone_size: NA; cdr3_nt: TGCGCCAGCAGCGTAGCGGCAGGGCTGAACACTGAAGCTTTCTTT; cdr3_aa: CASSVAAGLNTEAFF
v_call: TRBV29-1; cdr3_length: 11; j_call: TRBJ2-5; d_call: NA; clone_size: NA; cdr3_nt: TGCAGCGTTGCTAGTTTGGAGGCCCAGTACTTC; cdr3_aa: CSVASLEAQYF
v_call: TRBV27; cdr3_length: 11; j_call: TRBJ1-1; d_call: NA; clone_size: NA; cdr3_nt: TGTGCCAGCAGTTTCCAGGGACAAGCTTTCTTT; cdr3_aa: CASSFQGQAFF
v_call: TRBV3-1; cdr3_length: 16; j_call: TRBJ2-1; d_call: TRBD2; clone_size: NA; cdr3_nt: TGTGCCAGCAGCCATCTAGCGGGAGGGCCGACGAATGAGCAGTTCTTC; cdr3_aa: CASSHLAGGPTNEQFF
v_call: TRBV7-2; cdr3_length: 16; j_call: TRBJ2-4; d_call: TRBD2; clone_size: NA; cdr3_nt: TGTGCCAGCAGCCGGGGACTAGCGGGAGGGTGGGACATTCAGTACTTC; cdr3_aa: CASSRGLAGGWDIQYF
v_call: TRBV9; cdr3_length: 13; j_call: TRBJ2-5; d_call: NA; clone_size: few; cdr3_nt: TGTGCCAGCAGCGTCTCACAGCAAGAGACCCAGTACTTC; cdr3_aa: CASSVSQQETQYF
v_call: TRBV15; cdr3_length: 16; j_call: TRBJ2-5; d_call: NA; clone_size: NA; cdr3_nt: TGTGCCACCAGCCGGGGAAGGCCAGGGGAGGAAGAGACCCAGTACTTC; cdr3_aa: CATSRGRPGEEETQYF
v_call: TRBV7-9; cdr3_length: 15; j_call: TRBJ2-5; d_call: NA; clone_size: few; cdr3_nt: TGTGCCAGCAGCTTAGGATCAAGGAGGCGGGAGACCCAGTACTTC; cdr3_aa: CASSLGSRRRETQYF
v_call: TRBV20-1; cdr3_length: 14; j_call: TRBJ2-7; d_call: TRBD2; clone_size: NA; cdr3_nt: TGCAGTGCTAGAGGGCGGGAGGGTACCTACGAGCAGTACTTC; cdr3_aa: CSARGREGTYEQYF
v_call: TRBV28; cdr3_length: 16; j_call: TRBJ2-1; d_call: TRBD2; clone_size: few; cdr3_nt: TGTGCCAGCAGTACGAGACTAGCGGGATCTCTCTGGGAGCAGTTCTTC; cdr3_aa: CASSTRLAGSLWEQFF
v_call: TRBV5-1; cdr3_length: 15; j_call: TRBJ2-3; d_call: TRBD1; clone_size: NA; cdr3_nt: TGCGCCAGCAGCGTCGGACAGGGTGGTGCAGATACGCAGTATTTT; cdr3_aa: CASSVGQGGADTQYF
v_call: TRBV10-3; cdr3_length: 15; j_call: TRBJ2-1; d_call: NA; clone_size: NA; cdr3_nt: TGTGCCATCAAGGAGGATGCCAGCTCCTACAATGAGCAGTTCTTC; cdr3_aa: CAIKEDASSYNEQFF
v_call: TRBV5-1; cdr3_length: 14; j_call: TRBJ2-7; d_call: NA; clone_size: NA; cdr3_nt: TGCGCCAGCAGCTTGGGGACGCTCTCCTACGAGCAGTACTTC; cdr3_aa: CASSLGTLSYEQYF
v_call: TRBV9; cdr3_length: 14; j_call: TRBJ2-5; d_call: NA; clone_size: few; cdr3_nt: TGTGCCAGCAGCGTAGATGGGGGTAGTTCGACCCAGTACTTC; cdr3_aa: CASSVDGGSSTQYF
v_call: TRBV7-4; cdr3_length: 14; j_call: TRBJ2-7; d_call: NA; clone_size: NA; cdr3_nt: TGTGCCAGCAGCTTAATAAACCTCCAGAACGAGCAGTACTTC; cdr3_aa: CASSLINLQNEQYF
v_call: TRBV2; cdr3_length: 14; j_call: TRBJ2-1; d_call: TRBD1; clone_size: few; cdr3_nt: TGTGCCAGTGCGCAGGGACAGCAGTACAATGAGCAGTTCTTC; cdr3_aa: CASAQGQQYNEQFF
v_call: TRBV12-5; cdr3_length: 15; j_call: TRBJ1-1; d_call: NA; clone_size: few; cdr3_nt: TGTGCTAGTGCCCCGTTGGAGGTTGTGAACACTGAAGCTTTCTTT; cdr3_aa: CASAPLEVVNTEAFF
v_call: TRBV7-9; cdr3_length: 13; j_call: TRBJ1-2; d_call: NA; clone_size: few; cdr3_nt: TGTGCCAGCAGCCCAGCAGGGGTGTATGGCTACACCTTC; cdr3_aa: CASSPAGVYGYTF
v_call: TRBV11-3; cdr3_length: 15; j_call: TRBJ2-5; d_call: TRBD2; clone_size: NA; cdr3_nt: TGTGCCAGCAGCGCGGGGGGGTTGGGGGAAGAGACCCAGTACTTC; cdr3_aa: CASSAGGLGEETQYF
v_call: TRBV6-5; cdr3_length: 13; j_call: TRBJ2-7; d_call: NA; clone_size: NA; cdr3_nt: TGTGCCAACAGTTCCCCCTCAGGGTATAAGCAGTACTTC; cdr3_aa: CANSSPSGYKQYF
v_call: TRBV27; cdr3_length: 13; j_call: TRBJ2-5; d_call: TRBD1; clone_size: NA; cdr3_nt: TGTGCCAGCAGCATCGGGACAGTGTCGACCCAGTACTTC; cdr3_aa: CASSIGTVSTQYF
v_call: TRBV2; cdr3_length: 16; j_call: TRBJ2-5; d_call: NA; clone_size: NA; cdr3_nt: TGTGCCAGCAGTAGTCAGGTTACCTCCTATCAAGAGACCCAGTACTTC; cdr3_aa: CASSSQVTSYQETQYF